The 11 T cell receptor beta chains given below trace back to one sample, sequenced in a study of T cells after yellow fever vaccination. TCRdb reprocessed the 5' RACE reads via MiXCR and lists one record per CDR3 protein. Here the sample spans roughly 330,000 distinct CDR3 sequences, 6.5% to 8.5% being singletons. The sequenced sample was PBMCs, obtained more than 35 days after the first yellow fever vaccination. All receptors come from a man between 18 and 35 years old who received the YFV17D yellow fever vaccine.

This clonotype was counted between two and nine times. J is TRBJ2-2 and V is TRBV20-1, with 8 bases matching TRBD1. The CDR3 covers 13 residues. The J segment lost 7 bases and the V segment lost 3 bases, leaving 4 bases of the junction unmatched. Germline CDR1 DFQATT, CDR2 SNEGSKA (reference sequence). This chain's CDR3 is CSASQGASGELFF. The CDR3 DNA follows: TGCAGTGCTAGCCAGGGGGCTAGCGGGGAGCTGTTTTTT.

This chain links TRBV4-3 with TRBJ2-1, with 12 nucleotides matching TRBD2. Per the germline V gene, CDR1 is LGHNA and CDR2 is YSLEER. This CDR3 has 15 residues. V was clipped by 5 bases and J by 7 bases; unmatched bases: 6. CDR3 DNA sequence: TGCGCCAGCAGCGCCCGGACTAGCGGGGAGAATGAGCAGTTCTTC. It specifies CASSARTSGENEQFF.

This clonotype turned up a few times. J is TRBJ1-1 and V is TRBV4-3; D not resolved. This CDR3 has 14 amino acids. Germline CDR1 is LGHNA and CDR2 is YSLEER. The ends were cut back, 0 bases at V and 0 bases at J, with 5 bases in the middle. This CDR3 is CASSQDGLNTEAFF. The DNA of the CDR3 is TGCGCCAGCAGCCAAGATGGACTGAACACTGAAGCTTTCTTT.

This clonotype was seen a few times. J is TRBJ2-1 and V is TRBV4-1, with 10 nucleotides matching TRBD1. The V and J ends lost 4 bases and 9 bases, in that order; junction bases with no gene match: 6. CDR1 and CDR2 (germline): MGHRA, YSYEKL. The CDR3 spans 14 residues. The CDR3, as DNA: TGCGCCAGCAGCCCTAGGACAGGGGGAGGTGAGCAGTTCTTC. Translated: CASSPRTGGGEQFF.

This clonotype turned up a few times. V gene TRBV3-1 combines with J gene TRBJ2-3; D is undetermined. CDR1 is LGHDT and CDR2 is YNNKEL in the germline V gene (reference sequence). The germline V and J ends were trimmed by 4 bases and 7 bases, with 9 bases remaining between them. CDR3 length: 12 residues. The CDR3 protein is CASSPMGNTQYF. The CDR3 nucleotides read TGTGCCAGCAGCCCCATGGGCAATACGCAGTATTTT.

This clonotype was seen only a few times. The J gene is TRBJ2-2, the V gene TRBV7-8; 9 positions match TRBD1. CDR3 size: 16 residues. Trimming at V came to 4 bases and at J to 3 bases, leaving 6 bases not matched to a gene. In germline, CDR1 is SGHVS, CDR2 FQNEAQ. This CDR3 reads CASSSQGATDTGELFF. The CDR3, as DNA: TGTGCCAGCAGCTCACAGGGGGCCACGGACACCGGGGAGCTGTTTTTT. Full variable domain (rest looked up from reference TRBV7-8 and TRBJ2-2): GAGVSQSPRYKVAKRGQDVALRCDPISGHVSLFWYQQALGQGPEFLTYFQNEAQLDKSGLPSDRFFAERPEGSVSTLKIQRTQQEDSAVYLCASSSQGATDTGELFFGEGSRLTVL.

This clonotype showed up many times. The V and J genes are TRBV24-1 and TRBJ2-1; 8 bases fit TRBD2. CDR1 is KGHDR and CDR2 is SFDVKD in the germline V gene. V dropped 9 bases and J dropped 2; count of bases not matched to a gene: 2. The length of the CDR3 is 13 residues. This CDR3 reads CATGRGAYNEQFF. In DNA, the CDR3 is TGTGCCACCGGGCGGGGGGCCTACAATGAGCAGTTCTTC.

The rearrangement uses TRBV7-9 and TRBJ2-2; D gene ambiguous. This CDR3 spans 14 amino acids. The V end lost 5 bases, the J end lost 3 bases, and 10 bases lay between the germline ends. The germline gives CDR1 SEHNR, CDR2 FQNEAQ (reference sequence). The CDR3 sequence is CASSVVADTGELFF. CDR3 DNA sequence: TGTGCCAGCAGCGTCGTGGCGGACACCGGGGAGCTGTTTTTT.

The rearrangement joins TRBV7-2 to TRBJ1-2; weak D call: TRBD1 (6 bases). The CDR3 has 12 residues. Germline-derived CDR1 and CDR2 are SGHTA and FQGNSA. Trimming removed 5 bases at V and 8 bases at J, with 12 bases between. The CDR3 is CASSQIGGGYTF. The CDR3 nucleotides read TGTGCCAGCAGCCAAATAGGGGGGGGCTACACCTTC.

The gene calls are TRBV4-2 and TRBJ1-6; TRBD1 might be the D (5 bases). Between the trimmed V and J ends, which lost 1 base and 14 bases, there was a span of 15 bases. The length of the CDR3 is 14 residues. Germline V gene sequence: CDR1 LGHNA, CDR2 YNFKEQ. CDR3 sequence reads: CASSQGGRGQTLHF. The DNA for the CDR3 is TGTGCCAGCAGCCAAGGAGGGAGGGGTCAGACCCTCCACTTT.

This clonotype was counted ten times or more. V gene TRBV5-1 combines with J gene TRBJ2-7; D is possibly TRBD1 or TRBD2 (6 bases each). The CDR3 consists of 14 residues. CDR1 is SGHRS and CDR2 is YFSETQ in the germline V gene. The germline V and J ends were trimmed by 7 bases and 4 bases, with 18 bases remaining between them. The CDR3 DNA reads TGCGCCAGCCGATCCCTGACAGGAGGGTACGAGCAGTACTTC. Translating gives CASRSLTGGYEQYF. Looking up the rest from reference TRBV5-1 and TRBJ2-7 gives the full variable domain: KAGVTQTPRYLIKTRGQQVTLSCSPISGHRSVSWYQQTPGQGLQFLFEYFSETQRNKGNFPGRFSGRQFSNSRSEMNVSTLELGDSALYLCASRSLTGGYEQYFGPGTRLTVT.